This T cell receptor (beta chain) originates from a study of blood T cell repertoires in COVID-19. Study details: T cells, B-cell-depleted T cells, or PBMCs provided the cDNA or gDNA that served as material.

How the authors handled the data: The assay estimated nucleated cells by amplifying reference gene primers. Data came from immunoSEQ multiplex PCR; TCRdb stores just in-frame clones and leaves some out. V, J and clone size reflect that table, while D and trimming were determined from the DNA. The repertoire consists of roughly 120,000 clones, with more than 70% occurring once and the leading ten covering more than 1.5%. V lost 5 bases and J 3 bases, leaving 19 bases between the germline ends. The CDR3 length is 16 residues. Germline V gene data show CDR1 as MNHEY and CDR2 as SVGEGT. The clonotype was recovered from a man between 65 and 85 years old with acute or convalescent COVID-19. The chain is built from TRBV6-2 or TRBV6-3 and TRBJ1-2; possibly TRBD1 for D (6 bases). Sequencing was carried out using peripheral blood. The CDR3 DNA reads TGTGCCAGCAGTCAACGGGACACTCGGTCTGACTATGGCTACACCTTC. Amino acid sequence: CASSQRDTRSDYGYTF.